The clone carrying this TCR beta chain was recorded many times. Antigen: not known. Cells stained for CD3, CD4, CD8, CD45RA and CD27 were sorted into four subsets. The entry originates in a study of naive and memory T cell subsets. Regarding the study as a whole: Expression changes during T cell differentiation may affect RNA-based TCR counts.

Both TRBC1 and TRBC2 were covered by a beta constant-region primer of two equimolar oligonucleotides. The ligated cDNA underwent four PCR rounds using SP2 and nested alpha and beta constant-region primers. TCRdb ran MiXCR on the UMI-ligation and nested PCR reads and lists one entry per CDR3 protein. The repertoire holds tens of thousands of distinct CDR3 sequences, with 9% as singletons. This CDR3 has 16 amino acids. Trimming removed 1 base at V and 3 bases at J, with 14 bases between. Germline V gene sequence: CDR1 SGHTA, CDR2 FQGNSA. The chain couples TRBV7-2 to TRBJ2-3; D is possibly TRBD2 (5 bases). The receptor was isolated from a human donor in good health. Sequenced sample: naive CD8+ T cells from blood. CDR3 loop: CASSLGVGVSTDTQYF. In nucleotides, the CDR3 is TGTGCCAGCAGCTTAGGGGTCGGGGTATCTACAGATACGCAGTATTTT.